This T cell receptor beta chain comes out of a study of CD4 and CD8 cells across lung adenocarcinoma regions. Samples came from patients with localized non-small cell lung adenocarcinoma. TCRdb used MiXCR to reprocess the PCR reads, holding one entry per CDR3 protein. The sample has about 16,000 distinct CDR3 sequences; roughly half are singletons. The CDR3 totals 17 residues. J lost 18 bases, V lost 1 base, and 16 bases had no gene match. The TCR was taken from a female donor with lung adenocarcinoma. The CD4 and CD8 labels of this study may be unreliable. The sequenced sample consisted of CD8+ T cells from the center of a lung tumor. This rearrangement joins TRBV12-3 or TRBV12-4 to TRBJ2-6; 12 nucleotides agree with TRBD1. The CDR3 nucleotides are TGTGCCAGCAGTTTAGGGGGACAGGGGGCAGGGGCCAACGTGCAGACTTTC. As protein: CASSLGGQGAGANVQTF.